This T cell receptor (beta chain) appears in the sequencing data of a study of CD8 T cells in ankylosing spondylitis. Using its own MiXCR run on the 5' RACE reads, TCRdb lists one record per CDR3 protein. The data contain about 210,000 distinct CDR3 sequences, around 8% of them seen just once; the ten biggest clones take up approximately 4.8%. This clonotype was detected many times. Trimming removed 3 bases at V and 2 bases at J, with 17 bases between. CDR3 size: 16 residues. Looked up from germline, CDR1 is ENHRY and CDR2 is SYGVKD. Input material: blood, either unsorted or a sorted T cell fraction (not recorded which). This TCR was sampled from a female donor with ankylosing spondylitis or in good health (not recorded which). This chain joins TRBV10-3 and TRBJ2-7; TRBD2 might be the D (6 bases). CDR3 sequence: CAISDLAGRIAYEQYF. CDR3 DNA sequence: TGTGCCATCAGTGATCTCGCGGGAAGGATCGCCTACGAGCAGTACTTC.